Listed below are T cell receptor beta chains from one sample, sequenced in a study of blood T cell repertoires in COVID-19. Sequencing used immunoSEQ multiplex PCR; TCRdb keeps in-frame clones, though not all of them. Among some 200,000 clones listed, 80% to 95% were seen once. Sequencing used peripheral blood. The receptors were sampled from a man aged 45 to 65 with acute or convalescent COVID-19. CDR3s include the opening cysteine and the closing phenylalanine or tryptophan. Fields, in order: CDR3 length, clone size, J gene, V gene, D gene, CDR3 protein, CDR3 DNA. A D gene is named only where the DNA matches it firmly. Size is omitted from some rows. Given values are once, few, many or a class for expanded clones.

cdr3_length: 14; clone_size: -; j_call: TRBJ2-1; v_call: TRBV7-9; d_call: -; cdr3_aa: CASSFRSGSNEQFF; cdr3_nt: TGTGCCAGCAGCTTCCGTAGCGGAAGCAATGAGCAGTTCTTC
cdr3_length: 13; clone_size: -; j_call: TRBJ1-6; v_call: TRBV7-9; d_call: TRBD1; cdr3_aa: CAAGDRDNSPLHF; cdr3_nt: TGTGCCGCAGGGGACAGAGATAATTCACCCCTCCACTTT
cdr3_length: 17; clone_size: -; j_call: TRBJ2-3; v_call: TRBV18; d_call: -; cdr3_aa: CASSPPERTTLTDTQYF; cdr3_nt: TGTGCCAGCTCACCACCGGAGCGGACGACCTTAACAGATACGCAGTATTTT
cdr3_length: 13; clone_size: -; j_call: TRBJ2-1; v_call: TRBV5-1; d_call: -; cdr3_aa: CASSLAAGDEQFF; cdr3_nt: TGCGCCAGCAGCTTGGCCGCGGGCGATGAGCAGTTCTTC
cdr3_length: 14; clone_size: -; j_call: TRBJ2-7; v_call: TRBV28; d_call: TRBD2; cdr3_aa: CASTAGGPFYEQYF; cdr3_nt: TGTGCCAGCACCGCGGGAGGCCCATTCTACGAGCAGTACTTC
cdr3_length: 16; clone_size: -; j_call: TRBJ2-3; v_call: TRBV6-2/TRBV6-3; d_call: -; cdr3_aa: CASSYSRGGRTDTQYF; cdr3_nt: TGTGCCAGCAGTTACTCTCGGGGAGGACGCACAGATACGCAGTATTTT
cdr3_length: 15; clone_size: -; j_call: TRBJ1-1; v_call: TRBV9; d_call: -; cdr3_aa: CASSALVTGNTEAFF; cdr3_nt: TGTGCCAGCAGCGCCCTCGTGACGGGGAACACTGAAGCTTTCTTT
cdr3_length: 14; clone_size: -; j_call: TRBJ2-5; v_call: TRBV29-1; d_call: TRBD1; cdr3_aa: CSVEPPGQQETQYF; cdr3_nt: TGCAGCGTTGAACCCCCGGGACAGCAAGAGACCCAGTACTTC
cdr3_length: 14; clone_size: -; j_call: TRBJ2-7; v_call: TRBV18; d_call: -; cdr3_aa: CASSSVRDNYEQYF; cdr3_nt: TGTGCCAGCTCATCGGTCCGGGACAACTACGAGCAGTACTTC
cdr3_length: 15; clone_size: -; j_call: TRBJ1-4; v_call: TRBV30; d_call: -; cdr3_aa: CAWSSETGRGEKLFF; cdr3_nt: TGTGCCTGGAGTTCCGAAACAGGACGAGGTGAAAAACTGTTTTTT
cdr3_length: 14; clone_size: once; j_call: TRBJ2-3; v_call: TRBV19; d_call: TRBD2; cdr3_aa: CASSPGGPTDTQYF; cdr3_nt: TGTGCCAGTAGCCCGGGGGGGCCCACAGATACGCAGTATTTT
cdr3_length: 14; clone_size: -; j_call: TRBJ1-6; v_call: TRBV6-1; d_call: -; cdr3_aa: CASSEAGRLSPLHF; cdr3_nt: TGTGCCAGCAGTGAAGCGGGGAGGTTGTCACCCCTCCACTTT
cdr3_length: 17; clone_size: -; j_call: TRBJ2-6; v_call: TRBV2; d_call: TRBD1; cdr3_aa: CASSFRTGASGANVLTF; cdr3_nt: TGTGCCAGCAGTTTTCGGACAGGAGCCTCTGGGGCCAACGTCCTGACTTTC
cdr3_length: 13; clone_size: -; j_call: TRBJ1-1; v_call: TRBV28; d_call: TRBD1; cdr3_aa: CASRQTGNTEAFF; cdr3_nt: TGTGCCAGCAGACAGACAGGGAATACTGAAGCTTTCTTT
cdr3_length: 17; clone_size: -; j_call: TRBJ1-6; v_call: TRBV6-6; d_call: TRBD1; cdr3_aa: CASSPDREGSYNSPLHF; cdr3_nt: TGTGCCAGCAGTCCGGACAGGGAAGGCTCCTATAATTCACCCCTCCACTTT
cdr3_length: 18; clone_size: -; j_call: TRBJ2-1; v_call: TRBV7-3; d_call: TRBD2; cdr3_aa: CASSSATSGSPTYNEQFF; cdr3_nt: TGTGCCAGCAGCTCCGCGACTAGCGGGTCACCTACCTACAATGAGCAGTTCTTC
cdr3_length: 18; clone_size: -; j_call: TRBJ2-1; v_call: TRBV7-3; d_call: TRBD1; cdr3_aa: CASSWGQGLAPVWDEQFF; cdr3_nt: TGTGCCAGCAGCTGGGGACAGGGTCTAGCGCCGGTTTGGGATGAGCAGTTCTTC
cdr3_length: 14; clone_size: -; j_call: TRBJ2-3; v_call: TRBV19; d_call: -; cdr3_aa: CASRQKSSTDTQYF; cdr3_nt: TGTGCCAGTCGACAGAAAAGTAGCACAGATACGCAGTATTTT
cdr3_length: 14; clone_size: -; j_call: TRBJ2-7; v_call: TRBV19; d_call: TRBD1; cdr3_aa: CASSPRQGAYEQYF; cdr3_nt: TGTGCCAGTAGTCCGCGACAGGGGGCCTACGAGCAGTACTTC
cdr3_length: 13; clone_size: -; j_call: TRBJ1-1; v_call: TRBV3-1/TRBV3-2; d_call: -; cdr3_aa: CASSQTPGTEAFF; cdr3_nt: TGTGCCAGCAGCCAAACCCCCGGCACTGAAGCTTTCTTT
cdr3_length: 14; clone_size: -; j_call: TRBJ2-6; v_call: TRBV5-6; d_call: -; cdr3_aa: CASSLGPPANVLTF; cdr3_nt: TGTGCCAGCAGCTTGGGGCCACCGGCCAACGTCCTGACTTTC
cdr3_length: 13; clone_size: -; j_call: TRBJ2-5; v_call: TRBV7-2; d_call: -; cdr3_aa: CASSWQRQETQYF; cdr3_nt: TGTGCCAGCAGCTGGCAGCGGCAAGAGACCCAGTACTTC
cdr3_length: 13; clone_size: -; j_call: TRBJ1-1; v_call: TRBV19; d_call: -; cdr3_aa: CASSINPNTEAFF; cdr3_nt: TGTGCCAGTAGTATTAATCCGAACACTGAAGCTTTCTTT
cdr3_length: 16; clone_size: -; j_call: TRBJ1-6; v_call: TRBV7-2; d_call: -; cdr3_aa: CASSLGGVTRGSPLHF; cdr3_nt: TGTGCCAGCAGCCTGGGAGGGGTTACTAGAGGCTCACCCCTCCACTTT
cdr3_length: 16; clone_size: -; j_call: TRBJ2-1; v_call: TRBV7-9; d_call: -; cdr3_aa: CASSTPTGRRYNEQFF; cdr3_nt: TGTGCCAGCAGTACACCTACTGGGCGCCGATACAATGAGCAGTTCTTC
cdr3_length: 16; clone_size: -; j_call: TRBJ2-3; v_call: TRBV28; d_call: -; cdr3_aa: CASSFGVGLETDTQYF; cdr3_nt: TGTGCCAGCAGTTTCGGGGTTGGTCTGGAGACAGATACGCAGTATTTT
cdr3_length: 13; clone_size: -; j_call: TRBJ1-2; v_call: TRBV7-9; d_call: -; cdr3_aa: CASTTQVSYGYTF; cdr3_nt: TGTGCCAGCACTACGCAGGTTTCCTATGGCTACACCTTC
cdr3_length: 13; clone_size: -; j_call: TRBJ2-3; v_call: TRBV19; d_call: -; cdr3_aa: CASSLYTGYEQYF; cdr3_nt: TGTGCCAGTAGTCTCTATACAGGGTACGAACAGTATTTT
cdr3_length: 18; clone_size: -; j_call: TRBJ2-5; v_call: TRBV3-1/TRBV3-2; d_call: -; cdr3_aa: CASSQERSVTRDQETQYF; cdr3_nt: TGTGCCAGCAGCCAAGAACGATCGGTCACCCGAGACCAAGAGACCCAGTACTTC
cdr3_length: 12; clone_size: -; j_call: TRBJ1-2; v_call: TRBV6-1; d_call: -; cdr3_aa: CASSEYSYGYTF; cdr3_nt: TGTGCCAGCAGTGAATATTCCTATGGCTACACCTTC
cdr3_length: 15; clone_size: -; j_call: TRBJ2-2; v_call: TRBV5-5; d_call: -; cdr3_aa: CASSQGPGVTGELFF; cdr3_nt: TGTGCCAGCAGTCAGGGGCCCGGGGTCACCGGGGAGCTGTTTTTT
cdr3_length: 14; clone_size: -; j_call: TRBJ2-2; v_call: TRBV30; d_call: -; cdr3_aa: CAWLGRGHTGELFF; cdr3_nt: TGTGCCTGGTTAGGGCGGGGGCACACCGGGGAGCTGTTTTTT
cdr3_length: 13; clone_size: -; j_call: TRBJ1-1; v_call: TRBV10-3; d_call: TRBD1; cdr3_aa: CATGQGVDTEAFF; cdr3_nt: TGTGCCACCGGACAGGGGGTTGACACTGAAGCTTTCTTT
cdr3_length: 14; clone_size: -; j_call: TRBJ1-5; v_call: TRBV19; d_call: TRBD1; cdr3_aa: CASSYGQDSGPQHF; cdr3_nt: TGTGCCAGTAGTTACGGACAGGATAGTGGGCCCCAGCATTTT
cdr3_length: 14; clone_size: -; j_call: TRBJ1-4; v_call: TRBV11-1; d_call: TRBD1; cdr3_aa: CASSVTGGGEKLFF; cdr3_nt: TGTGCCAGCAGCGTGACAGGGGGCGGCGAAAAACTGTTTTTT
cdr3_length: 15; clone_size: -; j_call: TRBJ1-5; v_call: TRBV9; d_call: TRBD1; cdr3_aa: CASSYTGDSNQPQHF; cdr3_nt: TGTGCCAGCAGCTACACAGGGGATAGCAATCAGCCCCAGCATTTT
cdr3_length: 14; clone_size: -; j_call: TRBJ1-5; v_call: TRBV4-3; d_call: TRBD1; cdr3_aa: CASSSGTGSQPQHF; cdr3_nt: TGCGCCAGCAGCTCCGGGACAGGCAGTCAGCCCCAGCATTTT
cdr3_length: 17; clone_size: -; j_call: TRBJ1-5; v_call: TRBV19; d_call: TRBD1; cdr3_aa: CASNLWDRGRGNQPQHF; cdr3_nt: TGTGCCAGTAACCTCTGGGACAGGGGGCGCGGGAATCAGCCCCAGCATTTT
cdr3_length: 14; clone_size: once; j_call: TRBJ1-2; v_call: TRBV2; d_call: TRBD1; cdr3_aa: CARLQGAANYGYTF; cdr3_nt: TGTGCCAGACTACAGGGGGCCGCGAACTATGGCTACACCTTC
cdr3_length: 15; clone_size: -; j_call: TRBJ1-3; v_call: TRBV5-1; d_call: -; cdr3_aa: CASRSTDSPGNTIYF; cdr3_nt: TGCGCCAGCAGATCGACAGATTCTCCTGGAAACACCATATATTTT
cdr3_length: 14; clone_size: -; j_call: TRBJ1-1; v_call: TRBV25-1; d_call: -; cdr3_aa: CASSAGLMNTEAFF; cdr3_nt: TGTGCCAGCAGTGCCGGACTGATGAACACTGAAGCTTTCTTT
cdr3_length: 16; clone_size: -; j_call: TRBJ1-1; v_call: TRBV30; d_call: -; cdr3_aa: CAWGDTSAVMNTEAFF; cdr3_nt: TGTGCCTGGGGGGACACCTCGGCGGTGATGAACACTGAAGCTTTCTTT
cdr3_length: 17; clone_size: -; j_call: TRBJ2-2; v_call: TRBV13; d_call: -; cdr3_aa: CASSLTLAVRNTGELFF; cdr3_nt: TGTGCCAGCAGCTTGACTTTAGCGGTTAGAAACACCGGGGAGCTGTTTTTT
cdr3_length: 12; clone_size: once; j_call: TRBJ2-1; v_call: TRBV19; d_call: TRBD2; cdr3_aa: CASSKAGAGQFF; cdr3_nt: TGTGCCAGTAGTAAAGCGGGAGCCGGGCAGTTCTTC
cdr3_length: 12; clone_size: -; j_call: TRBJ1-2; v_call: TRBV29-1; d_call: TRBD1; cdr3_aa: CSVASRGEGYTF; cdr3_nt: TGCAGCGTTGCCTCCAGGGGGGAAGGCTACACCTTC